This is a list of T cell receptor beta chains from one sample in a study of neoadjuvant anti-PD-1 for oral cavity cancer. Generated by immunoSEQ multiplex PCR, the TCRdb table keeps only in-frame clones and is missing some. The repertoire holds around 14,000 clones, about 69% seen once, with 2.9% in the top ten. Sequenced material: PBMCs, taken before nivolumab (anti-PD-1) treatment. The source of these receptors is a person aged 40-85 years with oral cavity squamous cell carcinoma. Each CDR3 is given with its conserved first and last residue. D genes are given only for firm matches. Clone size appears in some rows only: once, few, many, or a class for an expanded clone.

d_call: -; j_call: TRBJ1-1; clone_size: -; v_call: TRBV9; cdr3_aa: CASSVVGGSEAFF; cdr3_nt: TGTGCCAGCAGCGTAGTAGGGGGGTCTGAAGCTTTCTTT
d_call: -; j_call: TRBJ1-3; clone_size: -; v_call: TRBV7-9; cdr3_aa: CASSQTGGFGNTIYF; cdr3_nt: TGTGCCAGCAGCCAAACCGGGGGATTTGGAAACACCATATATTTT
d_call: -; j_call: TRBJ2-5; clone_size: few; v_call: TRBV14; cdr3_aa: CASSQVGEETQYF; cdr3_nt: TGTGCCAGCAGCCAAGTTGGGGAAGAGACCCAGTACTTC
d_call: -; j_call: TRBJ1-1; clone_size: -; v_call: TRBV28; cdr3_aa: CASIAQGRTEAFF; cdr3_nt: TGTGCCAGCATTGCCCAGGGAAGAACTGAAGCTTTCTTT
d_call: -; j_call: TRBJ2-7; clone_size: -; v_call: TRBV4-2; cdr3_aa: CASSQEAGGHLTYEQYF; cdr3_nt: TGTGCCAGCAGCCAAGAAGCAGGGGGGCATTTAACCTACGAGCAGTACTTC
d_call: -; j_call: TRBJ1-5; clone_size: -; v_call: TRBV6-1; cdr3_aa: CASIGDSNQPQHF; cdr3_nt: TGTGCCAGCATCGGGGATAGCAATCAGCCCCAGCATTTT
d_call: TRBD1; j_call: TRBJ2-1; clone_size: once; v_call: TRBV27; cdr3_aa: CASSLEYRDSSYNEQFF; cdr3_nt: TGTGCCAGCAGTTTGGAATACCGGGACAGCTCCTACAATGAGCAGTTCTTC
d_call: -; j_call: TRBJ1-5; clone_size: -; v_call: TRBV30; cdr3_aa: CAWSAGGLGVSNQPQHF; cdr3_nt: TGTGCCTGGAGTGCGGGGGGATTAGGGGTTAGCAATCAGCCCCAGCATTTT
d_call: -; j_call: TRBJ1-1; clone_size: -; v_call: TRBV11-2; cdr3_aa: CASSLNTGATEAFF; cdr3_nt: TGTGCCAGCAGCTTAAATACGGGTGCCACTGAAGCTTTCTTT
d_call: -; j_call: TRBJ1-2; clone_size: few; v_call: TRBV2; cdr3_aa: CASRADGYGYTF; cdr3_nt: TGTGCCAGCAGGGCAGACGGCTATGGCTACACCTTC
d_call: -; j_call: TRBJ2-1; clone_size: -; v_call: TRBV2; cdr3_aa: CASIYGDTAFF; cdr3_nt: TGTGCCAGCATCTATGGGGACACAGCGTTCTTC
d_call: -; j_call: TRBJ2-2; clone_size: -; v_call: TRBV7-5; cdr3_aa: CVRSPRATRSEMGGELFF; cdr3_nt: TGTGTCAGAAGCCCGCGGGCCACGCGATCCGAAATGGGCGGGGAGCTGTTTTTT
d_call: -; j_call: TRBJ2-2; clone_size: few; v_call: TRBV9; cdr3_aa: CASSVVTGGTGELFF; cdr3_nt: TGTGCCAGCAGCGTAGTGACGGGCGGAACCGGGGAGCTGTTTTTT
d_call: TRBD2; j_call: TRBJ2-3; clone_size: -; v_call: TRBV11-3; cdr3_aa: CASSLTSGSSTDTQYF; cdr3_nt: TGTGCCAGCAGCCTCACTAGCGGGAGTTCTACAGATACGCAGTATTTT
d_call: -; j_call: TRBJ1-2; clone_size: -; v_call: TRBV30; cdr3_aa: CAWSFPTAGGYGYTF; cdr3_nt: TGTGCCTGGAGTTTCCCGACAGCCGGGGGCTATGGCTACACCTTC
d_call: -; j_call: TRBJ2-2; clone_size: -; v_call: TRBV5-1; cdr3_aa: CASSLVGPGELFF; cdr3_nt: TGCGCCAGCAGCTTGGTGGGGCCCGGGGAGCTGTTTTTT
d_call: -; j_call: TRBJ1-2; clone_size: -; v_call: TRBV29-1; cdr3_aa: CSAGLGRHDYGYTF; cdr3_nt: TGCAGCGCTGGGCTGGGCAGACACGACTATGGCTACACCTTC
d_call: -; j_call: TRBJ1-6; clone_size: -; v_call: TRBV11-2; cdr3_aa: CASSLLGSSYNSPLHF; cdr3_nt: TGTGCCAGCAGCTTACTAGGGAGCTCCTATAATTCACCCCTCCACTTT